The 21 T cell receptor beta chains reported below all come from one sample, sequenced in a study of cytomegalovirus exposure and HLA in healthy donors. Both 60 Vbeta primers and 13 Jbeta primers went into the PCR. Only in-frame clones appear in the TCRdb table, and some are missing; sequencing was by immunoSEQ multiplex PCR. Of about 95,000 clones in the sample, approximately 80% were seen once. What was sequenced was PBMCs. These receptors came from a man aged 30 to 45 in good health and CMV-seropositive.

This clone has a handful of counts. The rearrangement uses TRBV7-9 and TRBJ1-6; the D is unclear. V dropped 2 bases and J dropped 10 bases, with 15 bases sitting between them. The length of the CDR3 is 15 residues. Germline assignment: CDR1 SEHNR and CDR2 FQNEAQ (reference sequence). CDR3: CASSLSGQAGSPLHF. CDR3 DNA: TGTGCCAGCAGCTTAAGTGGGCAGGCTGGGTCACCCCTCCACTTT.

This clone was recorded only once. V and J are TRBV7-9 and TRBJ2-2; D unresolved. The germline V and J ends were trimmed by 1 base and 4 bases, with 7 bases remaining between them. The CDR3 totals 14 residues. Germline CDR1 SEHNR, CDR2 FQNEAQ (reference sequence). The CDR3 DNA reads TGTGCCAGCAGCTTAGACGTGGCCACCGGGGAGCTGTTTTTT. Its protein product is CASSLDVATGELFF.

The V call is TRBV5-1, the J call TRBJ1-1, with TRBD1 as a possible D gene (5 bases). V was shortened by 4 bases and J by 0 bases, with 7 bases between the two germline ends. Germline V gene lookup returns CDR1 SGHRS and CDR2 YFSETQ. The CDR3 length is 13 residues. CDR3 bases: TGCGCCAGCAGCCCGGACATGAACACTGAAGCTTTCTTT. The encoded protein is CASSPDMNTEAFF.

There are a few counts of this clone. Distinct nucleotide sequences in the sample also encode this CDR3. The chain joins TRBV28 to TRBJ2-5; maybe TRBD1 (6 bases). Trimming removed 3 bases at V and 5 bases at J, with 13 bases between. The germline V gene encodes CDR1 MDHEN and CDR2 SYDVKM. The CDR3 is 14 amino acids. CDR3 sequence reads: CASSLGGQGETQYF. CDR3 DNA sequence: TGTGCCAGCAGTTTGGGCGGGCAGGGGGAGACCCAGTACTTC.

This sequence joins TRBV13 and TRBJ1-1; D is undetermined. Trimming took 2 bases from V and 10 from J, leaving 14 bases between them. The length of the CDR3 is 13 residues. CDR1 is PRHDT, CDR2 FYEKMQ, per germline (reference sequence). The CDR3 DNA reads as TGTGCCAGCAGCTTACCCCCGCACGCTACAGCTTTCTTT. Protein sequence: CASSLPPHATAFF.

The V call is TRBV5-1, the J call TRBJ2-3, with 8 bases identical to TRBD2. J gave up 5 bases and V 3 bases, and 8 bases lay outside the gene matches. From germline, CDR1 is SGHRS and CDR2 YFSETQ. This CDR3 spans 15 amino acids. The CDR3, as DNA: TGCGCCAGCAGCTACGGGACTAGTGGCCAAGATACGCAGTATTTT. Protein: CASSYGTSGQDTQYF.

The V call is TRBV6-6, the J call TRBJ2-7; D remains ambiguous. Per germline, CDR1 MNHNY and CDR2 SVGAGI (reference sequence). CDR3 length: 14 residues. V was cut by 0 bases and J by 0 bases, with 6 bases left in between. CDR3 in DNA: TGTGCCAGCAGTTACTCTCTTTTCTCCTACGAGCAGTACTTC. This gives the protein CASSYSLFSYEQYF.

CDR3: CASSFRDSINNEQFF. The DNA for the CDR3 is TGTGCCAGCAGCTTCCGGGACAGTATAAACAATGAGCAGTTCTTC. The gene calls are TRBV7-3 and TRBJ2-1, with 7 bases that match TRBD1. CDR3 length: 15 residues. J lost 5 bases, V lost 3 bases, and 7 bases had no gene match. The germline CDR1 and CDR2 sequences are SGHTA and FQGTGA.

V gene TRBV7-2 combines with J gene TRBJ2-1; maybe TRBD2 (5 bases). Germline CDR1 is SGHTA and CDR2 is FQGNSA. The ends were cut back, 3 bases at V and 3 bases at J, with 15 bases in the middle. This CDR3 comprises 16 residues. This chain's CDR3 is CASSFPRARIYNEQFF. The CDR3 DNA is TGTGCCAGCAGCTTCCCGAGGGCCCGCATCTACAATGAGCAGTTCTTC. The full variable domain, rest sourced from reference TRBV7-2 and TRBJ2-1, is GAGVSQSPSNKVTEKGKDVELRCDPISGHTALYWYRQSLGQGLEFLIYFQGNSAPDKSGLPSDRFSAERTGGSVSTLTIQRTQQEDSAVYLCASSFPRARIYNEQFFGPGTRLTVL.

This rearrangement joins TRBV2 to TRBJ1-6, with D perhaps TRBD1 (5 bases). V lost 5 bases to trimming and J lost 14 bases, with 16 bases between them. The CDR3 extends over 13 amino acids. Germline V lookup: CDR1 SNHLY, CDR2 FYNNEI. Here the CDR3 DNA reads TGTGCCAGCAGTCCACGGGGGGGGTTGGCCCTCCACTTT. Encoded protein: CASSPRGGLALHF.

This CDR3 is CASSLETWDRLNTEAFF. The CDR3 nucleotides are TGTGCCAGCAGTCTCGAAACCTGGGACAGATTGAACACTGAAGCTTTCTTT. The rearrangement joins TRBV28 to TRBJ1-1; 7 bases are shared with TRBD1. The CDR3 runs 17 residues. J was trimmed by 0 bases and V by 5 bases; bases with no gene match: 12. The germline V gene encodes CDR1 MDHEN and CDR2 SYDVKM.

The chain joins TRBV7-9 to TRBJ1-2, with 12 bases identical to TRBD1. The CDR3 is 16 residues long. Unmatched junction bases numbered 5, after V lost 3 bases and J lost 3 bases. The V gene's germline CDR1 is SEHNR and CDR2 FQNEAQ (reference sequence). This CDR3 reads CASSFGTGGADYGYTF. The CDR3 nucleotides are TGTGCCAGCAGCTTTGGGACAGGGGGCGCGGACTATGGCTACACCTTC.

The sample holds one count of this clone. This chain links TRBV19 with TRBJ2-1, with TRBD2 identical over 9 bases. Germline V gene lookup returns CDR1 LNHDA and CDR2 SQIVND (reference sequence). CDR3 length: 14 residues. Trimming at V came to 5 bases and at J to 6 bases, leaving 5 bases not matched to a gene. This chain's CDR3 is CASSPGLASNEQFF. The CDR3 region has the DNA TGTGCCAGTAGTCCGGGACTAGCCAGCAATGAGCAGTTCTTC.

V usage is TRBV7-9 and J usage is TRBJ2-5; maybe TRBD1 (6 bases). The CDR3 length is 16 residues. Germline CDR1 and CDR2: SEHNR and FQNEAQ (reference sequence). The V end lost 1 base, the J end lost 0 bases, and 12 bases lay between the germline ends. CDR3 protein: CASSLGYWTDQETQYF. CDR3 nucleotide sequence: TGTGCCAGCAGCTTAGGGTACTGGACAGACCAAGAGACCCAGTACTTC.

This clone was seen only a few times. This chain joins TRBV6-5 and TRBJ1-1; D call uncertain. The germline CDR1 and CDR2 sequences are MNHEY and SVGAGI. Trimming removed 7 bases from V and 1 base from J, with 7 bases in between. The CDR3 totals 12 residues. The chain's CDR3 is CASTAGNTEAFF. The CDR3 nucleotides read TGTGCCAGCACGGCAGGGAACACTGAAGCTTTCTTT.

CDR3 region: CASSETRGRGEKLFF. DNA for the CDR3: TGTGCCAGCAGCGAGACCCGGGGGAGGGGTGAAAAACTGTTTTTT. V and J are TRBV6-5 and TRBJ1-4; possibly TRBD1 for D (5 bases). Between the trimmed V and J ends, which lost 6 bases and 7 bases, there was a span of 18 bases. Germline V gene lookup returns CDR1 MNHEY and CDR2 SVGAGI. This CDR3 contains 15 residues.

CDR3 region: CASSLGAGELGELFF. In DNA form, the CDR3 reads TGTGCCAGCAGCTTAGGAGCGGGAGAGCTCGGGGAGCTGTTTTTT. The rearrangement uses TRBV7-2 and TRBJ2-2; 8 bases align to TRBD2. The germline gives CDR1 SGHTA, CDR2 FQGNSA. The CDR3 is 15 residues long. V lost 1 base and J lost 7; bases outside the gene matches: 5.

The rearrangement links TRBV27 to TRBJ2-6, with D perhaps TRBD1 (6 bases). V lost 3 bases, J lost 2 bases, and 8 bases lay in between. The length of the CDR3 is 15 residues. Per the germline V gene, CDR1 is MNHEY and CDR2 is SMNVEV (reference sequence). The CDR3 nucleotides read TGTGCCAGCAGTTTTGGGGGCGCTGGGGCCAACGTCCTGACTTTC. This codes for CASSFGGAGANVLTF.

This rearrangement joins TRBV7-9 to TRBJ2-7; D gene unclear. V lost 5 bases, J lost 3 bases, and 11 bases lay in between. Germline lookup yields CDR1 SEHNR and CDR2 FQNEAQ (reference sequence). The CDR3 is made up of 13 amino acids. The DNA of the CDR3 is TGTGCCAGCAGCCAGGCAACCAGCTACGAGCAGTACTTC. Protein product: CASSQATSYEQYF.

The J gene is TRBJ1-2, the V gene TRBV6-1; no clear D gene. The germline V and J ends were trimmed by 4 bases and 4 bases, with 13 bases remaining between them. The CDR3 consists of 14 residues. Germline CDR1 and CDR2: MNHNS and SASEGT. CDR3 coding DNA: TGTGCCAGCAGTGTATCCCACAGCTCCTATGGCTACACCTTC. Protein: CASSVSHSSYGYTF.

The chain has TRBV6-5 and TRBJ2-2, with 7 bases matching TRBD1. CDR3 length: 15 amino acids. CDR1 MNHEY and CDR2 SVGAGI come from the germline V gene. Unmatched junction bases numbered 13, after V lost 8 bases and J lost 7 bases. Here the CDR3 reads CASGGTGVVDGELFF. The CDR3 DNA reads as TGTGCCAGCGGTGGAACAGGGGTGGTTGACGGGGAGCTGTTTTTT.